This TCR beta chain was identified during a study of Graves' ophthalmopathy and Graves' hyperthyroidism. The wider study: Ophthalmopathy absent within 18 months of follow-up marked hyperthyroidism as stable. Study-wide results and limits: Most thyroid-expanded clonotypes exceeding 0.001 frequency were also found in blood.

In its sample, this clonotype was seen many times. Its matching antigen is unknown. Germline CDR1 is DFQATT and CDR2 is SNEGSKA (reference sequence). CDR3 length: 13 amino acids. Trimming took 3 bases from V and 7 from J; bases not matched to a gene: 3. TCR beta CDR3 amplification used RNA transcripts. RT-PCR with HTBI primers came first, then second-round multiplex PCR. TCRdb re-derived calls from the multiplex PCR reads in MiXCR, one entry per CDR3 protein. The table lists 500,000 to 600,000 distinct CDR3 sequences, less than 45% of them singletons. The rearrangement links TRBV20-1 to TRBJ2-2, with TRBD1 matching 9 bases. This TCR came from an adult man with Graves' hyperthyroidism. Sequences were obtained from peripheral blood or thyroid tissue (not recorded which). CDR3 sequence: CSARGTGIGELFF. For the CDR3, the DNA is TGCAGTGCTAGGGGGACAGGGATCGGGGAGCTGTTTTTT.